This TCR beta chain was identified during a study of shared clonotypes between healthy human individuals. At the level of the study: Three CD4 naive, three CD4 memory, two CD8 naive and one CD8 memory plate were used per donor. General study results and limits: Researchers sampled only blood; tissue repertoires likely differ.

Concerning this clone itself: Its antigen is undetermined. The sample holds other DNA sequences that translate to the same CDR3.

Genomic DNA of every subset was divided equally among multiple immunoSEQ plates. In the original processing: Owing to the provision of junction-only sequences devoid of quality scores by immunoSEQ, filtering differed. TCRdb's copy holds only in-frame clones and misses some; the assay was immunoSEQ multiplex PCR. V and J calls and clone size follow that table, whereas D and trimming were derived from the DNA. The repertoire holds some 2 million clones, with roughly 94% as singletons. Terminally differentiated effector memory CD45RA+ cells were left out of the naive CD8 fraction, which was CD45RO-negative and positively selected for CCR7. The CDR3 runs to 14 residues. After removal of 4 bases from V and 2 bases from J, the junction contained 3 bases not matched to a gene. Per germline, CDR1 SGHDT and CDR2 YYEEEE.

Sequencing input: naive CD8+ T cells sorted from blood. The V call is TRBV5-6, the J call TRBJ1-5, with 7 bases matching TRBD1. This TCR was sampled from a man younger than 35 in good health. This CDR3 reads CASSLGGGNQPQHF. The CDR3 bases are TGTGCCAGCAGCCTAGGGGGCGGCAATCAGCCCCAGCATTTT.